Given below is one T cell receptor beta chain in context. The antigen is unknown. Time point described: cycle 4 day 1 (C4D1), after 5 to 7 weeks of nivolumab. Each patient experienced a relapse that followed autologous stem cell transplantation, and brentuximab vedotin exposure varied. These data are taken from a study of PD-1 blockade in classical Hodgkin lymphoma. The data were produced by immunoSEQ multiplex PCR, yet TCRdb's version contains in-frame clones alone and is incomplete. The sample shows 20,000 to 25,000 clones, over 65% of them seen only once. Study-wide points: Newly diagnosed patients reportedly had lower baseline TCR diversity than healthy donors.

The source of this sequence is a human donor with classical Hodgkin lymphoma. The sample was peripheral blood mononuclear cells (PBMCs), taken before the fourth cycle of nivolumab.

CDR3 loop: CAWSVKNGAQYF. The CDR3, as DNA: TGTGCCTGGAGTGTAAAAAACGGGGCCCAGTACTTC. This chain uses TRBV30 with TRBJ2-5, with D possibly TRBD2 on 5 matching bases. The germline CDR1 and CDR2 sequences are GTSNPN and SVGIG (reference sequence). Trimming took 0 bases from V and 9 from J, leaving 11 bases between them. This CDR3 has 12 amino acids.